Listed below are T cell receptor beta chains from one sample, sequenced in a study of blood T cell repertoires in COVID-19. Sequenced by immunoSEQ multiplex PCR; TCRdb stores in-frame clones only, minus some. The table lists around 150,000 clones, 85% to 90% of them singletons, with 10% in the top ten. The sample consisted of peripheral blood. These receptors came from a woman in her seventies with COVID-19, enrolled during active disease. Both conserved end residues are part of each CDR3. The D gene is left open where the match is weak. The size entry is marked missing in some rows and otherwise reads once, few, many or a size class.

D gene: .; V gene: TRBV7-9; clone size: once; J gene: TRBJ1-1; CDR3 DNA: TGTGCCAGCAGCCAACCGGGAGATCGCCTAAACACTGAAGCTTTCTTT; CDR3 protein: CASSQPGDRLNTEAFF
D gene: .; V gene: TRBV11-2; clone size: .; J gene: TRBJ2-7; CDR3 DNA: TGTGCCAGCAGCTATCCTGGGGGGGCTAAATACTACGAGCAGTACTTC; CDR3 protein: CASSYPGGAKYYEQYF
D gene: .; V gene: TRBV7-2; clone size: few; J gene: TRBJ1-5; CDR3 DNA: TGTGCCAGCAGCACTGACAAGTTCAATCAGCCCCAGCATTTT; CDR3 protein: CASSTDKFNQPQHF
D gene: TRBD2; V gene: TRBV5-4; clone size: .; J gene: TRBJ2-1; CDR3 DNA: TGTGCCAGCAGCTTGGGAGCGGGGCTACGGAATGAGCAGTTCTTC; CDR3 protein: CASSLGAGLRNEQFF
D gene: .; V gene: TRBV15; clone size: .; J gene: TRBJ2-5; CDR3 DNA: TGTGCCACCAGCAGAGTGACAGGAACCACCCAAGAGACCCAGTACTTC; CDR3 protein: CATSRVTGTTQETQYF
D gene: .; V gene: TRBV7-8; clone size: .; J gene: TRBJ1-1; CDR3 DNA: TGTGCCAGCAGCCCCCAGCGGGGGACTGAAGCTTTCTTT; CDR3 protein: CASSPQRGTEAFF
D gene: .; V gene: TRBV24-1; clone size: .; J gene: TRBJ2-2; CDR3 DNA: TGTGCCACCCGTGCGAGCACCGGGGAGCTGTTTTTT; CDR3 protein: CATRASTGELFF
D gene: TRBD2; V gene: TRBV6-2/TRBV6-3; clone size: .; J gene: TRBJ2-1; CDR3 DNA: TGTGCCAGCAGTTACTCATCGAGCGGGGGGGCCACTGAGCAGTTCTTC; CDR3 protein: CASSYSSSGGATEQFF
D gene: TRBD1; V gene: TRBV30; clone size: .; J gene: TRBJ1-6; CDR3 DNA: TGTGCCTGGAGTGTACGACCGGGACAGAATTCACCCCTCCACTTT; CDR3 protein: CAWSVRPGQNSPLHF
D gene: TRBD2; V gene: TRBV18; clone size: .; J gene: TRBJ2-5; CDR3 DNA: TGTGCCAGCTCATTCGGGCGGGAGCAAGAGACCCAGTACTTC; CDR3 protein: CASSFGREQETQYF
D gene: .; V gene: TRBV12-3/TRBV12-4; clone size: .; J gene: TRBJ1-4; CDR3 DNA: TGTGCCACCCGCGGGAGGGTGGGTGAAAAACTGTTTTTT; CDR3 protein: CATRGRVGEKLFF
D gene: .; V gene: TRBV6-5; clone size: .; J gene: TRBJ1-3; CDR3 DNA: TGTGCCAGCAGTTACTCCCAGGTTGCTGGAAACACCATATATTTT; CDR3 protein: CASSYSQVAGNTIYF
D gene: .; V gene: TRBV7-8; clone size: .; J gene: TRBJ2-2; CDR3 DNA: TGTGCCAGCAGCTTAGCCCACGGGGAGCTGTTTTTT; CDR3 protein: CASSLAHGELFF
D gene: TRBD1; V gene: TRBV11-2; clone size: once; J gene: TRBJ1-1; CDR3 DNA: TGTGCCAGCAGCGGACAGGGTTTGGGTACTGAAGCTTTCTTT; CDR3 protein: CASSGQGLGTEAFF
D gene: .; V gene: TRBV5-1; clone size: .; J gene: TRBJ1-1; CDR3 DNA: TGCGCCAGCAGCTTCCAACAGGCGAACACTGAAGCTTTCTTT; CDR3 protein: CASSFQQANTEAFF
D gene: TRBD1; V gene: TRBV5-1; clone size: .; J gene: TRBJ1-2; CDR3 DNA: TGCGCCAGCAGCCCAGGGACAGGGGACTTCTACACCTTC; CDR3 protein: CASSPGTGDFYTF
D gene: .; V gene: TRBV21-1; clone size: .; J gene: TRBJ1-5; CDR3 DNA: TGTGCCAGCAGCAAAGCTGGGCCCCGCCCGCTAAGCAATCAGCCCCAGCATTTT; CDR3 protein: CASSKAGPRPLSNQPQHF
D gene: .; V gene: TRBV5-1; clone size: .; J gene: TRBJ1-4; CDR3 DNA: TGCGCCAGCAGCTTGGGAAAGGGAGTCGGTGAAAAACTGTTTTTT; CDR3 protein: CASSLGKGVGEKLFF
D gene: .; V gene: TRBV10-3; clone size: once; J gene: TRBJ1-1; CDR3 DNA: TGTGCCATCAGTAACAGGGCCGAGAACACTGAAGCTTTCTTT; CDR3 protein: CAISNRAENTEAFF
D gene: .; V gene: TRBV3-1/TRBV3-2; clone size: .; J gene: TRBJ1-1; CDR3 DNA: TGTGCCAGCAGCCAGATCGGAGCGGGGGGGACTGAAGCTTTCTTT; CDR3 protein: CASSQIGAGGTEAFF
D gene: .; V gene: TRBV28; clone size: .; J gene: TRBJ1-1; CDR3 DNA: TGTGCCAGCCAGGACAGCCCTGAAGCTTTCTTT; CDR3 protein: CASQDSPEAFF
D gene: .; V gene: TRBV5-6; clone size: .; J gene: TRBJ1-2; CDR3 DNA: TGTGCCAGCAGCCCGGACAGAAACTATGGCTACACCTTC; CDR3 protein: CASSPDRNYGYTF
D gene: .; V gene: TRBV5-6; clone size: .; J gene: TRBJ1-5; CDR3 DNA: TGTGCCAGCAGCGAGGGATGGAGCAATCAGCCCCAGCATTTT; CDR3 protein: CASSEGWSNQPQHF
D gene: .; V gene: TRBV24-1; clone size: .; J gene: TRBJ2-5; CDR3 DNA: TGTGCCACCAGTGACCCGAGGAGGGTAGTAGAGACCCAGTACTTC; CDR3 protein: CATSDPRRVVETQYF
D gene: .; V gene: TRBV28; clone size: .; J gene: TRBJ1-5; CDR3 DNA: TGTGCCAGCAGTACGACAGCCTTGTCTCAGCCCCAGCATTTT; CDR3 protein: CASSTTALSQPQHF
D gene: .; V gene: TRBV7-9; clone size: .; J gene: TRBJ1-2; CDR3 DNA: TGTGCCAGCAGCTTACAGGAGGACTATGGCTACACCTTC; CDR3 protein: CASSLQEDYGYTF
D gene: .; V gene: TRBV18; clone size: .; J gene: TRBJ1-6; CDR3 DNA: TGTGCCAGCTCACCACCGCCAGGCTTCAATTCACCCCTCCACTTT; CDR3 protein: CASSPPPGFNSPLHF
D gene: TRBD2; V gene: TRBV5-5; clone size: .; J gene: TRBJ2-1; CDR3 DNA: TGTGCCAGCAGCCCTGGGACTAGCGGGGGGGCGAATGAGCAGTTCTTC; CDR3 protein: CASSPGTSGGANEQFF
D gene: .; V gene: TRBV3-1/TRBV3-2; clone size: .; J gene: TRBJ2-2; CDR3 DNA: TGTGCCAGCAGCCATCTCGGCGGGCGGAACACCGGGGAGCTGTTTTTT; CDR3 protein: CASSHLGGRNTGELFF
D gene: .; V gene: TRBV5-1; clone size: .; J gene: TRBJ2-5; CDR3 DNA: TGCGCCAGCAGCTTGGGGGGGGTCTCTCAAGAGACCCAGTACTTC; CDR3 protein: CASSLGGVSQETQYF
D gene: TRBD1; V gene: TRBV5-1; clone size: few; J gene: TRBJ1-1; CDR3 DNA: TGCGCCAGTCAGACAGGGGAAAAGAACACTGAAGCTTTCTTT; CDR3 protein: CASQTGEKNTEAFF
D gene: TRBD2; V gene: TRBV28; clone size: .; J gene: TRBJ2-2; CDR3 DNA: TGTGCCTTCGGGGGGGCGAACACCGGGGAGCTGTTTTTT; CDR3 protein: CAFGGANTGELFF
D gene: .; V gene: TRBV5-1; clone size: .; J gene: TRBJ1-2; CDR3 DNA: TGCGCCAGCAGCTTGTCGGCAGGAGGCTACACCTTC; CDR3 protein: CASSLSAGGYTF
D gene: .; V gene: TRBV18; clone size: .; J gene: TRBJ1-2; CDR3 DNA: TGTGCCAGCTCACCACAACAGGATTCCTATGGCTACACCTTC; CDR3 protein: CASSPQQDSYGYTF
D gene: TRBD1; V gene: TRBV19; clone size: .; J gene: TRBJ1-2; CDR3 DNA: TGTGCCAGTAGTGGACAGGGGGTAATTAACTATGGCTACACCTTC; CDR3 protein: CASSGQGVINYGYTF
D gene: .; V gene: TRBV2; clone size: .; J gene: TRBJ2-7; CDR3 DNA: TGTGCCAGCAGTCGAGCATTCCAATCCTACGAGCAGTACTTC; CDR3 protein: CASSRAFQSYEQYF
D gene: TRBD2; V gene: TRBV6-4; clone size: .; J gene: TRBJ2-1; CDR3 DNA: TGTGCCAGCAGTCTGCTGGCTAGCGGGGAGGGTGAGCAGTTCTTC; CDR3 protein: CASSLLASGEGEQFF
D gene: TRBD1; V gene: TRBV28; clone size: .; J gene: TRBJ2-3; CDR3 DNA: TGTGCCAGCAGCTATGGACAGGGAAACACAGATACGCAGTATTTT; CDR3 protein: CASSYGQGNTDTQYF
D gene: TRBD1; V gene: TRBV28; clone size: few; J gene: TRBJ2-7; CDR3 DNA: TGTGCCAGCAGTCCCCCGACAGGGGATCGGTACGAGCAGTACTTC; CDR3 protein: CASSPPTGDRYEQYF
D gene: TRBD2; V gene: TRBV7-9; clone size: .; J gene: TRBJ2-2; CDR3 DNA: TGTGCCAGCAGCTCCGAAGCGGGGGGAAACACCGGGGAGCTGTTTTTT; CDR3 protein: CASSSEAGGNTGELFF
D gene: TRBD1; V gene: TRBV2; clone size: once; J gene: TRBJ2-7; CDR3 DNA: TGTGCCAGCAGAGAGACAGGGTCCCCAGGCGAGCAGTACTTC; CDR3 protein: CASRETGSPGEQYF
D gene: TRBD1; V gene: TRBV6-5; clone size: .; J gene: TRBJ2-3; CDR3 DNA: TGTGCCAGCAGTTTTGGACAGGCCACTAGCACAGATACGCAGTATTTT; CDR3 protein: CASSFGQATSTDTQYF
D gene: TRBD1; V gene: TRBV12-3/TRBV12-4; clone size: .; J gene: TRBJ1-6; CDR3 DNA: TGTGCCACCACGGGACAGGGTCATTCACCCCTCCACTTT; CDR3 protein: CATTGQGHSPLHF
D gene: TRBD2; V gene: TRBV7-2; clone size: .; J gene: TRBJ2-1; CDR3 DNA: TGTGCCAGCAGCGCCCAACTAGCGGGGGGCTCCAATGAGCAGTTCTTC; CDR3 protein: CASSAQLAGGSNEQFF
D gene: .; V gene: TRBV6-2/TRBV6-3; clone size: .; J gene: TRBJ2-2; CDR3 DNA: TGTGCCAGCAGTTACCTAAATATCGACGGGGAGCTGTTTTTT; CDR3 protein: CASSYLNIDGELFF
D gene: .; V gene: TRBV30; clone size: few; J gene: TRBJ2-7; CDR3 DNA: TGTGCCTGGAGTGCCCCCCCGGGTAGCCACGAGCAGTACTTC; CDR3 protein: CAWSAPPGSHEQYF
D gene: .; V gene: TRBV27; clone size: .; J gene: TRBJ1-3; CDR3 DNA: TGTGCCAGCAGTCAAGGGGGGGGCCTCTCTGGAAACACCATATATTTT; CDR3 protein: CASSQGGGLSGNTIYF